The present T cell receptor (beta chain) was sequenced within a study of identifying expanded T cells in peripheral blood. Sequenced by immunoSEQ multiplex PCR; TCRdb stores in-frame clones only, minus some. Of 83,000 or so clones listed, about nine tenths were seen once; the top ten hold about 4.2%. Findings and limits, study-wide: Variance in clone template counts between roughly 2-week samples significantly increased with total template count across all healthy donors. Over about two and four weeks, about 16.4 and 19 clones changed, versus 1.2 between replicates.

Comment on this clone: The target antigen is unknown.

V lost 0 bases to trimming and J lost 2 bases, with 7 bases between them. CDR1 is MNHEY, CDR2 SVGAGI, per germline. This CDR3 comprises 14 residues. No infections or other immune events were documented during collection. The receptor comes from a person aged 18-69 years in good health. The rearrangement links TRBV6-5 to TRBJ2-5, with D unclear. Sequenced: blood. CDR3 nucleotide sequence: TGTGCCAGCAGTTACTCTGGGAAGCAAGAGACCCAGTACTTC. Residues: CASSYSGKQETQYF.